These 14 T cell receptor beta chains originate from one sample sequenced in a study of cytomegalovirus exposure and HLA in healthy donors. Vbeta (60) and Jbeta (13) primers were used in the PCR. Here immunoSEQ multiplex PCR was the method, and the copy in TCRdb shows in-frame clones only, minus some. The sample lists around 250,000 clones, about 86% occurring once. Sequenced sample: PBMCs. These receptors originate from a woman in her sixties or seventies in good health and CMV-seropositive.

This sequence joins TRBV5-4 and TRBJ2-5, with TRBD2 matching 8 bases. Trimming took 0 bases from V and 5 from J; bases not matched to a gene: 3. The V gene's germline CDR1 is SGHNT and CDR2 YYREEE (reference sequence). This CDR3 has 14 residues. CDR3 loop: CASSLAGGPETQYF. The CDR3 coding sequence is TGTGCCAGCAGCTTGGCGGGAGGGCCGGAGACCCAGTACTTC.

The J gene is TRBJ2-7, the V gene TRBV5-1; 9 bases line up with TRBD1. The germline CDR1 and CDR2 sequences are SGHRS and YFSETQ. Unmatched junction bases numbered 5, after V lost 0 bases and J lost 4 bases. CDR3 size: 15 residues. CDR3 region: CASSLVGTGRYEQYF. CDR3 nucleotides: TGCGCCAGCAGCTTGGTTGGGACAGGGAGGTACGAGCAGTACTTC.

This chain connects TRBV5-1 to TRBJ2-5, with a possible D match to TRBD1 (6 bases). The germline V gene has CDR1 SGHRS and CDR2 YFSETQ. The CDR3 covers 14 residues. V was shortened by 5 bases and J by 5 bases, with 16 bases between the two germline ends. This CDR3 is CASRTQGLRETQYF. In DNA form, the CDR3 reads TGCGCCAGCAGGACTCAGGGGCTCCGGGAGACCCAGTACTTC. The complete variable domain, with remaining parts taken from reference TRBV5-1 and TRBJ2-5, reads KAGVTQTPRYLIKTRGQQVTLSCSPISGHRSVSWYQQTPGQGLQFLFEYFSETQRNKGNFPGRFSGRQFSNSRSEMNVSTLELGDSALYLCASRTQGLRETQYFGPGTRLLVL.

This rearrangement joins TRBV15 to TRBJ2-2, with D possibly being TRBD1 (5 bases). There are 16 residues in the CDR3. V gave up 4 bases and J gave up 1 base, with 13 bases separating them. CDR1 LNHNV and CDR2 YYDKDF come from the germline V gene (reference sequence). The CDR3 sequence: CATSTFAGLNTGELFF. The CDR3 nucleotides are TGTGCCACCAGCACCTTTGCAGGGCTGAACACCGGGGAGCTGTTTTTT. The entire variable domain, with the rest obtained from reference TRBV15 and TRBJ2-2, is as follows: DAMVIQNPRYQVTQFGKPVTLSCSQTLNHNVMYWYQQKSSQAPKLLFHYYDKDFNNEADTPDNFQSRRPNTSFCFLDIRSPGLGDTAMYLCATSTFAGLNTGELFFGEGSRLTVL.

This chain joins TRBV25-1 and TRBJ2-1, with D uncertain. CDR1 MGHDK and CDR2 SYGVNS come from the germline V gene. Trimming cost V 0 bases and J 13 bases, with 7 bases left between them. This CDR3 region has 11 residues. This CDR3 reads CASSEYSNQFF. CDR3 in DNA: TGTGCCAGCAGTGAATATAGTAACCAGTTCTTC.

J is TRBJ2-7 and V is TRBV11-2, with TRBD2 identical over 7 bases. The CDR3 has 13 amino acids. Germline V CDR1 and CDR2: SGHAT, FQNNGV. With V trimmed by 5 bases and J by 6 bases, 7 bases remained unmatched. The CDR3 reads CASSRGLPSEQYF. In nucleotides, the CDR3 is TGTGCCAGCAGCAGGGGACTACCCAGCGAGCAGTACTTC.

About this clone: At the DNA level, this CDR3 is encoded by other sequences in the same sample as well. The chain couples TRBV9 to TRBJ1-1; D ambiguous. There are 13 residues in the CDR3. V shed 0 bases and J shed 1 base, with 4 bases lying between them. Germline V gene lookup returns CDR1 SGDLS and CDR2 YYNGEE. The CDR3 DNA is TGTGCCAGCAGCGTAGGTCGGAACACTGAAGCTTTCTTT. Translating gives CASSVGRNTEAFF. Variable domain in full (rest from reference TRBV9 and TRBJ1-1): DSGVTQTPKHLITATGQRVTLRCSPRSGDLSVYWYQQSLDQGLQFLIQYYNGEERAKGNILERFSAQQFPDLHSELNLSSLELGDSALYFCASSVGRNTEAFFGQGTRLTVV.

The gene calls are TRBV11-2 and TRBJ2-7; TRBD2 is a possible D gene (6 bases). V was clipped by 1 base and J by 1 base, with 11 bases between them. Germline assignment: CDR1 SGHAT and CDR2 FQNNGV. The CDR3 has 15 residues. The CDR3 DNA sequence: TGTGCCAGCAGCTTAGGCCGTAGCGGTTCCTACGAGCAGTACTTC. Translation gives CASSLGRSGSYEQYF.

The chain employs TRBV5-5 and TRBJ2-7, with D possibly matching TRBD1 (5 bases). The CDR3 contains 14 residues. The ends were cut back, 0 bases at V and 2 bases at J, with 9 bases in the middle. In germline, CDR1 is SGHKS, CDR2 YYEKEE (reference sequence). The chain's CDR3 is CASSLEGYPYEQYF. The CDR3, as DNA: TGTGCCAGCAGCTTGGAGGGGTACCCCTACGAGCAGTACTTC. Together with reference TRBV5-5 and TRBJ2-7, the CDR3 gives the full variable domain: DAGVTQSPTHLIKTRGQQVTLRCSPISGHKSVSWYQQVLGQGPQFIFQYYEKEERGRGNFPDRFSARQFPNYSSELNVNALLLGDSALYLCASSLEGYPYEQYFGPGTRLTVT.

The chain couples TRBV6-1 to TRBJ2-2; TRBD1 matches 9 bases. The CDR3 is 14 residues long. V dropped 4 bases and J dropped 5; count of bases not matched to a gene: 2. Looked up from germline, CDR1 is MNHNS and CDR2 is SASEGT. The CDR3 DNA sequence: TGTGCCAGCAGTGGGGACAGGGTGACCGGGGAGCTGTTTTTT. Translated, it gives CASSGDRVTGELFF.

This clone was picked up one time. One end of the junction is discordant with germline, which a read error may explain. CDR3 protein: CASRRGQPDEKLLF. CDR3 coding DNA: TGCGCCAGCAGGCGGGGACAGCCCGATGAAAAACTGCTTTTT. The rearrangement joins TRBV5-1 to TRBJ1-4; 7 bases agree with TRBD1. Germline values: CDR1 SGHRS, CDR2 YFSETQ. This CDR3 contains 14 residues.

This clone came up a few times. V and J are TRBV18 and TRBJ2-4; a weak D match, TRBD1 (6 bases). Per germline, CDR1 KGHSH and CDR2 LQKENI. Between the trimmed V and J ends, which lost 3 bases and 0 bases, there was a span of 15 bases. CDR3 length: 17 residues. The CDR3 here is CASSPFGQILAKNIQYF. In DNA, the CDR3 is TGTGCCAGCTCACCTTTTGGACAGATACTAGCCAAAAACATTCAGTACTTC.

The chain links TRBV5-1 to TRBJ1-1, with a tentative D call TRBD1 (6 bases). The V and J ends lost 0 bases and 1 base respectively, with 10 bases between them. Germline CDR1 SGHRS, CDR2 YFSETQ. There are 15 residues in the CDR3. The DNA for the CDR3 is TGCGCCAGCAGCTTGGGGACAGCGACGAACACTGAAGCTTTCTTT. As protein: CASSLGTATNTEAFF.

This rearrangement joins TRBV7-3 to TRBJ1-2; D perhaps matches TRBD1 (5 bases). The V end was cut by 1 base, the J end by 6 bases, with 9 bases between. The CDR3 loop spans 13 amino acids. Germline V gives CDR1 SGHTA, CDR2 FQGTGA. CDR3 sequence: CASSLMAGHGYTF. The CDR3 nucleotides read TGTGCCAGCAGCTTAATGGCAGGGCATGGCTACACCTTC.